This T cell receptor beta chain was captured by sequencing in a study of CD8 T cell repertoires and HIV-1 epitope variants. Study summary: Each of Twenty-five Gag and Nef epitope peptides stimulated a separate culture. Enriched T cells were co-cultured with equal numbers of autologous T cell-negative antigen-presenting cells. 1M T cells were kept uncultured as a baseline.

Germline V CDR1 and CDR2: MGHRA, YSYEKL. Deletions cut 0 bases from V and 8 bases from J, with 13 bases between. This CDR3 comprises 14 residues. As to this clone: Antigen specificity is unknown.

TCR beta CDR3 was sequenced at survey depth on immunoSEQ. Assay: immunoSEQ multiplex PCR; the TCRdb copy retains only in-frame clones and omits some. The top ten clones hold about two fifths of a sample with under 7,500 clones, nearly 70% of them seen once. The sequenced sample was cultured CD8+ T cells derived from PBMCs. This receptor was obtained from a male donor with HIV. This rearrangement joins TRBV4-1 to TRBJ1-1; D is ambiguous. The CDR3 spells CASSQEVPSREAFF. The CDR3 DNA reads as TGCGCCAGCAGCCAAGAGGTCCCCTCCCGGGAAGCTTTCTTT.